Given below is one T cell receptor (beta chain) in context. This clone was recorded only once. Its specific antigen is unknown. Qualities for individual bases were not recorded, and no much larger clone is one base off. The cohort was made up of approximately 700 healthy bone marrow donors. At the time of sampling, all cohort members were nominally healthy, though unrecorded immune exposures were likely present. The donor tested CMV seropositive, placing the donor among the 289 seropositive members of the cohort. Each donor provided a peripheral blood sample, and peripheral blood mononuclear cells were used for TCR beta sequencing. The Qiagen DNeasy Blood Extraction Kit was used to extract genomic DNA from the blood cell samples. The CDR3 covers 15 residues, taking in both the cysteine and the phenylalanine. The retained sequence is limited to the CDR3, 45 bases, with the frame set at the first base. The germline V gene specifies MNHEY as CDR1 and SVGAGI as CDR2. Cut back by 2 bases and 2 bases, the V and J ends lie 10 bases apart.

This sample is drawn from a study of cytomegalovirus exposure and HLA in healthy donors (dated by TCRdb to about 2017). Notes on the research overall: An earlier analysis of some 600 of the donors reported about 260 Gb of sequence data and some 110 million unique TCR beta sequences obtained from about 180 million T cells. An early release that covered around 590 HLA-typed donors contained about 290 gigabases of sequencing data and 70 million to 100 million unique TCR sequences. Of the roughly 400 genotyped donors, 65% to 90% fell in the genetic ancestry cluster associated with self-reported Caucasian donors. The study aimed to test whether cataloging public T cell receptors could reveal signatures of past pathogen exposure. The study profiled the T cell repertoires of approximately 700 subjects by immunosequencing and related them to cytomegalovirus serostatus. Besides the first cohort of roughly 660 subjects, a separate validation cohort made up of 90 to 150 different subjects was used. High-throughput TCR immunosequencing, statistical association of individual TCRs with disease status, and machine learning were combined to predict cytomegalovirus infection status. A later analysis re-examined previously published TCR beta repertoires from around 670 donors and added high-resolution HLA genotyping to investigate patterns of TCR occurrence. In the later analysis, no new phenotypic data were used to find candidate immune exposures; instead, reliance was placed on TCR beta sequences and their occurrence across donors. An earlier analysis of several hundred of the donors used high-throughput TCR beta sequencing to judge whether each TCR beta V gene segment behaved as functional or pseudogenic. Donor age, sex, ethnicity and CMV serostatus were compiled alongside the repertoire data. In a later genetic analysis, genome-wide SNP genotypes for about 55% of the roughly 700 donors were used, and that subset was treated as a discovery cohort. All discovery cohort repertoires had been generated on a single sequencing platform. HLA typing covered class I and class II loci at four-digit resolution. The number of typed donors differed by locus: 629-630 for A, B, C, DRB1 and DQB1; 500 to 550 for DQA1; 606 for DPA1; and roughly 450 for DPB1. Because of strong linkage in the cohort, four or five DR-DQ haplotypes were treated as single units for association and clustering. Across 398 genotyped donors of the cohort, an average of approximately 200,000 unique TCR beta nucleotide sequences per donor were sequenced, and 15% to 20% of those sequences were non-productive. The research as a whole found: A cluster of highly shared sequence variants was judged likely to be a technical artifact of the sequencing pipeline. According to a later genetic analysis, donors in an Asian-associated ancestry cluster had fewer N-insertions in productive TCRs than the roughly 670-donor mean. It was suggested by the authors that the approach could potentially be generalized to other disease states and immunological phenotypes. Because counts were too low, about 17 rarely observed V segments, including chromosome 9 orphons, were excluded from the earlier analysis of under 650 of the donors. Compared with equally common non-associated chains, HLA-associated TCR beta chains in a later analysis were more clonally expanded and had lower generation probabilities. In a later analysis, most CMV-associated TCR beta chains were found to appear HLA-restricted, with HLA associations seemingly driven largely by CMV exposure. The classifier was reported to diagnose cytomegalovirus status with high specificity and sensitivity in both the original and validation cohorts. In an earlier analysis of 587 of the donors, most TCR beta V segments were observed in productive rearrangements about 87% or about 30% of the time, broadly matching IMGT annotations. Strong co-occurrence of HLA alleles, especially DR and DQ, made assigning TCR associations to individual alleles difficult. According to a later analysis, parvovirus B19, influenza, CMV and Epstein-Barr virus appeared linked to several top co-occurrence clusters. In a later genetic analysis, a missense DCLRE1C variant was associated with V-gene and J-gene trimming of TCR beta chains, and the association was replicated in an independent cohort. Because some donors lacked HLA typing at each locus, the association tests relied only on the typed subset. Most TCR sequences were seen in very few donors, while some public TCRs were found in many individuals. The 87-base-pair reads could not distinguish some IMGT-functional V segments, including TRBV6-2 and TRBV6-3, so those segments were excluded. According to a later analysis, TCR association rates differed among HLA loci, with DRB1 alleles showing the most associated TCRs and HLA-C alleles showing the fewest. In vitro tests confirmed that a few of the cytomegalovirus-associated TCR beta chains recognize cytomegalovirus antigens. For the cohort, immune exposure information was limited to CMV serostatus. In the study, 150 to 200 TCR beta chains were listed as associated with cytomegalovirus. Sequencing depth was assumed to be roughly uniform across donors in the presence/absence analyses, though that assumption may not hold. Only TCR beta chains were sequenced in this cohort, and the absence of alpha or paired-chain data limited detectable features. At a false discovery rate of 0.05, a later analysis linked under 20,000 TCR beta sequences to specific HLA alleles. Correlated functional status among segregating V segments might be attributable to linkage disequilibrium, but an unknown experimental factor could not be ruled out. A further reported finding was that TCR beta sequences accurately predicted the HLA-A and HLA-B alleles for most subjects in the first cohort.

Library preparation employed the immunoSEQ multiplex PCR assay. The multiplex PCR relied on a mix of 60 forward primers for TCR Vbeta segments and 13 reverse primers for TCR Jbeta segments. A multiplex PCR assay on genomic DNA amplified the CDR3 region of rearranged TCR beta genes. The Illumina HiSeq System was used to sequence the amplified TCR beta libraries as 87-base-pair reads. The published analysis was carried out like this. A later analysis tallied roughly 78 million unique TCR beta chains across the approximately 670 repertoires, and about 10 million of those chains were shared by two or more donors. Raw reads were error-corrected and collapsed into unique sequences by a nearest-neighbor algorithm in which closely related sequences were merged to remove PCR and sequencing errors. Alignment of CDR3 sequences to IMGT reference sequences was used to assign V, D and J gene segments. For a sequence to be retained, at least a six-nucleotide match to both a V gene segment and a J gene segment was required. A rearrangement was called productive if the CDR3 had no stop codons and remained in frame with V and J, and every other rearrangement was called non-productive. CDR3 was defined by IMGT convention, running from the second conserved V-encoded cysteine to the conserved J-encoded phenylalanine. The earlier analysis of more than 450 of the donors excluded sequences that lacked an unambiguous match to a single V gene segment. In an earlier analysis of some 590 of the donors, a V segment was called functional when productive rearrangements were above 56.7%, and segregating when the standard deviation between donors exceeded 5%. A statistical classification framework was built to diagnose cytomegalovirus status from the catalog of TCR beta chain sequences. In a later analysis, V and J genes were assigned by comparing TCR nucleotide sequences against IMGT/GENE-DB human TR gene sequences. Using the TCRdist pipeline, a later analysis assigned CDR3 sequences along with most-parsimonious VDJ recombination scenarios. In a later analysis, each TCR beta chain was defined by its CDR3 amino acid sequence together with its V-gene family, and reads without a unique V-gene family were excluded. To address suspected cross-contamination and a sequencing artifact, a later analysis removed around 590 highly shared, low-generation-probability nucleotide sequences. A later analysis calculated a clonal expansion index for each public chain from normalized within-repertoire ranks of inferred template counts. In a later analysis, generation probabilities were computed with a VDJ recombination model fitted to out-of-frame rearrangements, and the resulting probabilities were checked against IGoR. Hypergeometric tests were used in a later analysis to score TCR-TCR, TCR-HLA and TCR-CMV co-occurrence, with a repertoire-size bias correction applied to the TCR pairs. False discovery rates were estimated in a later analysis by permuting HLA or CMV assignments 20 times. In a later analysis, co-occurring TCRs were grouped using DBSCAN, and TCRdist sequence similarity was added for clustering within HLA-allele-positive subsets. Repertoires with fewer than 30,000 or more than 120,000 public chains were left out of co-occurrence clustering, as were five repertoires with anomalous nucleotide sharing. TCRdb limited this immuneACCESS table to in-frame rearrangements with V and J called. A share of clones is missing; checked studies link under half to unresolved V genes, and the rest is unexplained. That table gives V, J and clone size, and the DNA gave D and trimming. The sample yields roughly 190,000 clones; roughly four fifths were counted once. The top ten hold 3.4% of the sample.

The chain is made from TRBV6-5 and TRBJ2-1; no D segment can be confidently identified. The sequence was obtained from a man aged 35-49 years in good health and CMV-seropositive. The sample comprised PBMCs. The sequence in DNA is TGTGCCAGCAGTTACGAGTACCTAACCTACAATGAGCAGTTCTTC. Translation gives CASSYEYLTYNEQFF.